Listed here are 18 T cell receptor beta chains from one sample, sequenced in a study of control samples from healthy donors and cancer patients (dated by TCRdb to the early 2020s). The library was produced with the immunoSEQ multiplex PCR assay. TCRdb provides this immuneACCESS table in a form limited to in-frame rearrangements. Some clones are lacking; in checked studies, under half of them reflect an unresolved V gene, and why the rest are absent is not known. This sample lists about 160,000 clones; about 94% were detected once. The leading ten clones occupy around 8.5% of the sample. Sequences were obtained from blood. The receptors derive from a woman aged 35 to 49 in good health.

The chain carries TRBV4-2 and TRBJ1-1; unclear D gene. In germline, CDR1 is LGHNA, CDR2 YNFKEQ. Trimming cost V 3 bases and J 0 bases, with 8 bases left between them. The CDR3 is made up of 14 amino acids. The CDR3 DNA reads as TGTGCCAGCAGCCAGGGCACAGTGAACACTGAAGCTTTCTTT. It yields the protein CASSQGTVNTEAFF.

CDR3 sequence (DNA): TGTGCCAGCAGCCCCGACAGGACGAACACTGAAGCTTTCTTT. Encoded protein: CASSPDRTNTEAFF. The rearrangement links TRBV4-2 to TRBJ1-1; TRBD1 is a possible D gene (6 bases). Germline V lookup: CDR1 LGHNA, CDR2 YNFKEQ. The CDR3 spans 14 residues. V was cut by 4 bases and J by 1 base, with 10 bases left in between.

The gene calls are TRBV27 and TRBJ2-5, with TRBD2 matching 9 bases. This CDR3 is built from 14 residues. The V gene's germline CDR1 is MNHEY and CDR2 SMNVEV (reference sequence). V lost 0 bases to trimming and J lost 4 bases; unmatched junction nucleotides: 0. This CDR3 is CASSLSGLAETQYF. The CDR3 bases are TGTGCCAGCAGTTTATCGGGACTAGCAGAGACCCAGTACTTC.

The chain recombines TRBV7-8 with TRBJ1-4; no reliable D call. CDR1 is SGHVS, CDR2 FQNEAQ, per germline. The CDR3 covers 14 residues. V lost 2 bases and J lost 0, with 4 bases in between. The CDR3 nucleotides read TGTGCCAGCAGCTTATGGGCAACTAATGAAAAACTGTTTTTT. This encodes CASSLWATNEKLFF.

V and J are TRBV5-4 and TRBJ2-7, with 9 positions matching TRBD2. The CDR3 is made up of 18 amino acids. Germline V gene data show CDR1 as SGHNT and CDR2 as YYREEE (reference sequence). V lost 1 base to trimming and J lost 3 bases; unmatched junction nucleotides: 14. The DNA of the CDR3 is TGTGCCAGCAGCTTGTTCGGGCGGGGGGGCCTAACGGACTACGAGCAGTACTTC. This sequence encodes CASSLFGRGGLTDYEQYF.

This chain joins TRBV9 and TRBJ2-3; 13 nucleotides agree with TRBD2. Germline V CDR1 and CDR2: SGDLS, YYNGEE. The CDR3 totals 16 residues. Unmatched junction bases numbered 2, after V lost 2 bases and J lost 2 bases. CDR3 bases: TGTGCCAGCAGCGTCGGGACTAGCGGGAACACAGATACGCAGTATTTT. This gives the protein CASSVGTSGNTDTQYF.

CDR3 nucleotide sequence: TGCGCCAGCAGCTTCTCTAGCGGGTACCAAGAGACCCAGTACTTC. Its protein product is CASSFSSGYQETQYF. The chain combines TRBV5-1 with TRBJ2-5; TRBD2 matches at 8 bases. Germline CDR1 SGHRS, CDR2 YFSETQ. The J segment lost 0 bases and the V segment lost 2 bases, leaving 3 bases of the junction unmatched. The CDR3 has 15 residues.

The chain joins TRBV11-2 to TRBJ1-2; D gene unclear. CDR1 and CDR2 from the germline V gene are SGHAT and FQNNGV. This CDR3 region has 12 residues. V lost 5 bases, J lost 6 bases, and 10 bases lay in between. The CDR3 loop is CASSRVVDGYTF. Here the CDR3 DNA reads TGTGCCAGCAGCCGGGTCGTGGATGGCTACACCTTC.

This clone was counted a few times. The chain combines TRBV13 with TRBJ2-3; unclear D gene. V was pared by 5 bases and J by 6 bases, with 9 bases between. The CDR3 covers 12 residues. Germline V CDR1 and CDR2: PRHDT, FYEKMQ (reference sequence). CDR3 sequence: CASSTQTDTQYF. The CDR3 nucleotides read TGTGCCAGCAGCACTCAGACTGATACGCAGTATTTT.

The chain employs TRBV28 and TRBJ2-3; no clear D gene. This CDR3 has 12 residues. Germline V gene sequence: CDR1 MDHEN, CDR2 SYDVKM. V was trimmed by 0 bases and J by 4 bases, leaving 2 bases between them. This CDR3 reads CASSLWADTQYF. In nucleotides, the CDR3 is TGTGCCAGCAGTTTATGGGCAGATACGCAGTATTTT.

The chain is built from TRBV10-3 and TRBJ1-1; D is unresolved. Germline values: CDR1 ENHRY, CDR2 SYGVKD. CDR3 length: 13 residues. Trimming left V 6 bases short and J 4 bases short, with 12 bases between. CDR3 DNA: TGTGCCATCAGCGAGATGGAGGTCACTGAAGCTTTCTTT. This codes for CAISEMEVTEAFF.

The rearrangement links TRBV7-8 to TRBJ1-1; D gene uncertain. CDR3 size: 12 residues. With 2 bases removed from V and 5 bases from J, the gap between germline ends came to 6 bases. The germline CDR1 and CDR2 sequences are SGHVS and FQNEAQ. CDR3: CASSLMGTEAFF. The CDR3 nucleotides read TGTGCCAGCAGCTTAATGGGGACTGAAGCTTTCTTT.

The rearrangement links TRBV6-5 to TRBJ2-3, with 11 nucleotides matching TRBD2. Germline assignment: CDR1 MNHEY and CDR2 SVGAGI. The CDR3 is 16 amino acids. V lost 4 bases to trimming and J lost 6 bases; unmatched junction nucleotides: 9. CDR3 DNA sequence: TGTGCCAGCAGTTTCGCTAGCGGGAGGCAGGGGGATACGCAGTATTTT. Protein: CASSFASGRQGDTQYF.

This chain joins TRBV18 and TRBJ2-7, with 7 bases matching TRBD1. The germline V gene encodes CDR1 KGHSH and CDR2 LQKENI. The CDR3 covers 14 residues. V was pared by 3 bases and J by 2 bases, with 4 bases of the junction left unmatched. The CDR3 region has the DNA TGTGCCAGCTCACCCGGGACAGAGGCCTACGAGCAGTACTTC. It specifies CASSPGTEAYEQYF. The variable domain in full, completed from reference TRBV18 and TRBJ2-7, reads NAGVMQNPRHLVRRRGQEARLRCSPMKGHSHVYWYRQLPEEGLKFMVYLQKENIIDESGMPKERFSAEFPKEGPSILRIQQVVRGDSAAYFCASSPGTEAYEQYFGPGTRLTVT.

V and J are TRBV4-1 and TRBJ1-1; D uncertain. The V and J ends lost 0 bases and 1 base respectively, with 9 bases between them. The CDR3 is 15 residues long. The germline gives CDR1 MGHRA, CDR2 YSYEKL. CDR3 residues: CASSQESQTNTEAFF. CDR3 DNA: TGCGCCAGCAGCCAAGAATCGCAGACGAACACTGAAGCTTTCTTT.

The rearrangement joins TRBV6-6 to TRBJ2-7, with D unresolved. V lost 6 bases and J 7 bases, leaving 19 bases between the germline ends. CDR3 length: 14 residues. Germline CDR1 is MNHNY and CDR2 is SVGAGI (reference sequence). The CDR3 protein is CASSQLPGKGEQYF. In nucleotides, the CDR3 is TGTGCCAGCAGCCAATTACCCGGCAAAGGGGAGCAGTACTTC.

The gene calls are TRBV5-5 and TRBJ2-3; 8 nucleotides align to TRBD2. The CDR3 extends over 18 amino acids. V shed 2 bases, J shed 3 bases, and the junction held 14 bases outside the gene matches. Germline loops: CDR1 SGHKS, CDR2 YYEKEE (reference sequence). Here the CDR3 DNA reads TGTGCCAGCAGCTTTGGACCGAGCGGGAGACAAAAGACAGATACGCAGTATTTT. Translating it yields CASSFGPSGRQKTDTQYF.

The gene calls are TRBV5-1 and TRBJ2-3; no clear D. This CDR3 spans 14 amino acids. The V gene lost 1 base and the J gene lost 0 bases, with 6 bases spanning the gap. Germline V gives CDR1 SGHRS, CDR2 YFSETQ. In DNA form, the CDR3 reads TGCGCCAGCAGCTTGAGCCGCAGCACAGATACGCAGTATTTT. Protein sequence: CASSLSRSTDTQYF.